The 15 T cell receptor beta chains below come from one sample, sequenced in a study of spatial heterogeneity in lung cancer (dated by TCRdb to the late 2010s). According to the study, the label for this sample's time point signals: sample taken at primary tumor resection. For TCR sequencing, whole RNA was extracted from tumor and nontumor lung tissue, or from cryopreserved PBMC samples, and no cell sorting was done. The library came from 5' RACE. This sample was sequenced with a NextSeq 500. Starting from the raw public reads, TCRdb applied fastp trimming at Q25, assembled clones with MiXCR and retained in-frame beta chains. Entries are consolidated by CDR3 protein sequence, retaining the most common genes and DNA. In this sample the table shows around 11,000 distinct CDR3 sequences, about 3.7% of which occur a single time. 52% of the sample rests with the top ten. The sample here was PBMCs, taken at surgery. Source of these receptors: a female donor with early-stage non-small cell lung cancer.

This clonotype was seen a few times. A library made for alpha chains picked up this beta chain off target, so its size means little. This chain links TRBV10-3 with TRBJ1-2; tentative D call: TRBD1 (5 bases). The CDR3 is 13 amino acids. Looked up from germline, CDR1 is ENHRY and CDR2 is SYGVKD. Deletions cut 4 bases from V and 2 bases from J, with 8 bases between. The CDR3, as DNA: TGTGCCATCAGTGTGGACATGAACTATGGCTACACCTTC. It translates to CAISVDMNYGYTF.

In this sample, this clonotype turned up many times. This beta chain is an off-target read within a library intended for alpha chains, so its frequency means little. The gene calls are TRBV14 and TRBJ2-5; no clear D gene. The germline V and J ends were trimmed by 3 bases and 1 base, with 0 bases remaining between them. Germline assignment: CDR1 SGHDN and CDR2 FVKESK. The CDR3 has 11 residues. The CDR3 DNA sequence: TGTGCCAGCAGCCACCAAGAGACCCAGTACTTC. It yields the protein CASSHQETQYF. Full variable domain (rest looked up from reference TRBV14 and TRBJ2-5): EAGVTQFPSHSVIEKGQTVTLRCDPISGHDNLYWYRRVMGKEIKFLLHFVKESKQDESGMPNNRFLAERTGGTYSTLKVQPAELEDSGVYFCASSHQETQYFGPGTRLLVL.

This clonotype was found many times. The library was prepared for alpha chains; this beta chain is a stray read, so its frequency means little. This chain's CDR3 is CASSVGQGPYEQYF. In DNA, the CDR3 is TGTGCCAGCAGCGTGGGGCAGGGCCCCTACGAGCAGTACTTC. The chain couples TRBV5-6 to TRBJ2-7; D is perhaps TRBD1 (5 bases). Trimming pared 4 bases from V and 2 bases from J, leaving 13 bases between. The CDR3 is made up of 14 amino acids. Germline values: CDR1 SGHDT, CDR2 YYEEEE. The full variable domain, in which reference TRBV5-6 and TRBJ2-7 provide the parts outside the CDR3, is DAGVTQSPTHLIKTRGQQVTLRCSPKSGHDTVSWYQQALGQGPQFIFQYYEEEERQRGNFPDRFSGHQFPNYSSELNVNALLLGDSALYLCASSVGQGPYEQYFGPGTRLTVT.

Comment on this clonotype: A library made for alpha chains picked up this beta chain off target, so its size means little. V usage is TRBV20-1 and J usage is TRBJ2-7; D tentatively reads TRBD1 or TRBD2 (5 bases each). CDR1 is DFQATT and CDR2 is SNEGSKA in the germline V gene (reference sequence). V was clipped by 3 bases and J by 4 bases, with 10 bases between them. The CDR3 length is 12 residues. The CDR3 nucleotides are TGCAGTGCTAGCGGGACGGGATACGAGCAGTACTTC. It yields the protein CSASGTGYEQYF.

This clonotype was observed many times. This beta chain is a stray read from a library made for alpha chains; its abundance is not meaningful. The chain links TRBV20-1 to TRBJ2-3, with a possible D match to TRBD2 (7 bases). CDR1 and CDR2 from the germline V gene are DFQATT and SNEGSKA (reference sequence). The CDR3 is 16 residues long. The ends were cut back, 0 bases at V and 5 bases at J, with 18 bases in the middle. In DNA, the CDR3 is TGCAGTGCTAGAGATAAGTCGGGGGGCCGGGTAGATACGCAGTATTTT. It specifies CSARDKSGGRVDTQYF.

In this sample, this clonotype turned up many times. As an off-target read in a library built for alpha chains, this beta chain has a frequency of little significance. The rearrangement uses TRBV7-3 and TRBJ2-2, with D possibly being TRBD2 (5 bases). The CDR3 runs to 13 residues. Deletions cut 5 bases from V and 7 bases from J, with 11 bases between. CDR1 is SGHTA and CDR2 is FQGTGA in the germline V gene. The chain's CDR3 is CASSKVRGGELFF. In DNA form, the CDR3 reads TGTGCCAGCAGCAAGGTCCGGGGCGGGGAGCTGTTTTTT.

This clonotype has a count of ten or more. The library was prepared for alpha chains; this beta chain is a stray read, so its frequency means little. The rearrangement links TRBV20-1 to TRBJ2-7; 10 bases line up with TRBD2. CDR1 and CDR2 (germline): DFQATT, SNEGSKA (reference sequence). The CDR3 contains 15 residues. The ends lost 2 bases at V and 2 bases at J; junction bases unmatched: 6. The CDR3 DNA follows: TGCAGTGCTAGAACGGGGACTAGCGCCACCTACGAGCAGTACTTC. Its translation: CSARTGTSATYEQYF.

As to this clonotype: Since it is a stray read in a library aimed at alpha chains, this beta chain has a size that is not meaningful. This sequence joins TRBV5-1 and TRBJ2-6; D remains unclear. Germline-derived CDR1 and CDR2 are SGHRS and YFSETQ. The CDR3 is made up of 17 amino acids. The V gene lost 1 base and the J gene lost 0 bases, with 11 bases spanning the gap. CDR3 nucleotide sequence: TGCGCCAGCAGCTTGAATATGGACCCCTCTGGGGCCAACGTCCTGACTTTC. Residues: CASSLNMDPSGANVLTF.

The sample holds many counts of this clonotype. This beta chain lies outside the target of a library built for alpha chains; its clone size means little. The gene calls are TRBV20-1 and TRBJ2-7, with D possibly matching TRBD1 (5 bases). Per germline, CDR1 DFQATT and CDR2 SNEGSKA (reference sequence). Trimming removed 3 bases at V and 3 bases at J, with 12 bases between. The CDR3 length is 13 residues. The CDR3 bases are TGCAGTGCTAGTCAGGGTGGGGACTACGAGCAGTACTTC. It specifies CSASQGGDYEQYF.

This clonotype was seen repeatedly, ten times or more. In a library made to pick up alpha chains, this beta chain is a stray read with a size that means little. J is TRBJ2-3 and V is TRBV7-9; 10 bases map to TRBD2. This CDR3 region has 16 residues. Germline V gene sequence: CDR1 SEHNR, CDR2 FQNEAQ (reference sequence). Losses at the gene ends were 5 bases for V and 5 bases for J; bases not matched to a gene: 10. Written as DNA, the CDR3 is TGTGCCAGCAGCGCTGGGTCTAGCGGGAGTGGAGATACGCAGTATTTT. It specifies CASSAGSSGSGDTQYF.

The sample holds many counts of this clonotype. This beta chain came through as a stray read in a library set up for alpha chains, and its size says little. CDR3 sequence reads: CSVDGAKGQGALIDTQYF. CDR3 DNA: TGCAGCGTTGACGGCGCCAAGGGGCAGGGGGCGCTCATAGATACGCAGTATTTT. This chain links TRBV29-1 with TRBJ2-3; 8 nucleotides line up with TRBD1. V trimming: 3 bases; J trimming: 5 bases; junction bases outside the gene matches: 19. The CDR3 totals 18 residues. Germline values: CDR1 SQVTM, CDR2 ANQGSEA.

This clonotype was counted a single time. This beta chain came through as a stray read in a library set up for alpha chains, and its size says little. The chain links TRBV7-6 to TRBJ2-1; the D gene is possibly TRBD2 (6 bases). Germline V gene lookup returns CDR1 SGHVS and CDR2 FNYEAQ. The CDR3 spans 15 residues. The V end was cut by 5 bases, the J end by 4 bases, with 15 bases between. The CDR3, as DNA: TGTGCCAGCAGCCCTCGGACTAACAAATACAATGAGCAGTTCTTC. Translation gives CASSPRTNKYNEQFF.

This clonotype was recorded many times. In a library made to pick up alpha chains, this beta chain is a stray read with a size that means little. The gene calls are TRBV20-1 and TRBJ2-1, with 10 bases fitting TRBD2. The V and J ends lost 0 bases and 7 bases, in that order; junction bases with no gene match: 9. The germline gives CDR1 DFQATT, CDR2 SNEGSKA (reference sequence). The CDR3 is 16 residues long. CDR3 protein: CSARDPLAGVKNEQFF. As DNA, the CDR3 is TGCAGTGCTAGAGATCCCCTAGCGGGAGTCAAGAATGAGCAGTTCTTC.

A note on this clonotype: For a library built for alpha chains, this beta chain is a stray read; little rests on its size. DNA of the CDR3: TGCGCCAGCAGCTTAAACGTCGGGAGGGGCGAGACCCAGTACTTC. Protein sequence: CASSLNVGRGETQYF. The chain carries TRBV5-1 and TRBJ2-5; 8 bases line up with TRBD2. Per the germline V gene, CDR1 is SGHRS and CDR2 is YFSETQ. The ends lost 2 bases at V and 5 bases at J; junction bases unmatched: 8. CDR3 length: 15 residues.

Many counts were recorded for this clonotype. For a library built for alpha chains, this beta chain is a stray read; little rests on its size. The CDR3 coding sequence is TGCAGTGCTAGAGATTCGGGGGAGCTAAACACCGGGGAGCTGTTTTTT. It encodes CSARDSGELNTGELFF. The V and J genes are TRBV20-1 and TRBJ2-2; TRBD2 might be the D (6 bases). The CDR3 sequence is 16 residues long. CDR1 and CDR2 (germline): DFQATT, SNEGSKA (reference sequence). Trimming shortened V by 0 bases and J by 2 bases, and 13 bases separated the two germline ends.